Detailed here is one T cell receptor (beta chain). The identical CDR3 is also encoded by other nucleotide sequences in the sample. These data come from a study of blood T cell repertoires in COVID-19. Study details: Acute-phase and convalescent COVID-19 samples originated in the United States, Italy and Spain. T cells, B-cell-depleted T cells, or PBMCs supplied cDNA or gDNA.

Original processing methods: It was from reference gene primer amplification that nucleated cell counts were estimated. Here immunoSEQ multiplex PCR was the method, and the copy in TCRdb shows in-frame clones only, minus some. V, J and clone size are those of that table, while D and trimming were read from the DNA. The profile covers 200,000 to 250,000 clones, with approximately 82% appearing a single time and less than 3.5% taken by the ten largest. The V segment lost 0 bases and the J segment 2 bases; nucleotides outside the gene matches: 1. The V gene's germline CDR1 is SGDLS and CDR2 YYNGEE. This CDR3 is 16 amino acids long.

The TCR comes from a woman aged 18-29 years with acute or convalescent COVID-19. Sample: peripheral blood. This sequence joins TRBV9 and TRBJ2-2; 10 bases are a match to TRBD2. DNA of the CDR3: TGTGCCAGCAGCGTAGCACTAGCGGGAAACACCGGGGAGCTGTTTTTT. This encodes CASSVALAGNTGELFF.